A single sample gave rise to the 22 T cell receptor beta chains below, sequenced in a study of blood T cell repertoires in COVID-19. Generated by immunoSEQ multiplex PCR, the TCRdb table keeps only in-frame clones and is missing some. This sample carries about 440,000 clones, around 90% of them seen once, and the ten largest clones take nearly 2%. Sequenced sample: PBMCs or T cells enriched from blood (not recorded which). The receptors stem from a woman aged 18-30 years with acute COVID-19.

This clone was found a few times. The V and J genes are TRBV2 and TRBJ2-3, with D possibly being TRBD1 (5 bases). CDR3 length: 15 residues. Germline CDR1 reads SNHLY; CDR2 reads FYNNEI. The V end was cut by 2 bases, the J end by 2 bases, with 11 bases between. The CDR3 here is CASSEQGYNTDTQYF. Here the CDR3 DNA reads TGTGCCAGCAGTGAACAGGGTTATAACACAGATACGCAGTATTTT.

This chain joins TRBV12-5 and TRBJ1-2, with 9 bases identical to TRBD1. The CDR3 is 13 amino acids. The V gene end was trimmed by 1 base and the J gene end by 7 bases; junction bases not matched to a gene: 1. Germline loops: CDR1 LGHNT, CDR2 FRNRAP. The DNA for the CDR3 is TGTGCTAGTGGTTTGGGACAGGGGGGTGGCTACACCTTC. Encoded protein: CASGLGQGGGYTF.

This rearrangement joins TRBV7-8 to TRBJ1-1; D is uncertain. Germline loops: CDR1 SGHVS, CDR2 FQNEAQ. Trimming pared 1 base from V and 1 base from J, leaving 13 bases between. The length of the CDR3 is 16 residues. CDR3 sequence reads: CASSLERNTKNTEAFF. CDR3 sequence (DNA): TGTGCCAGCAGCTTAGAACGTAATACTAAGAACACTGAAGCTTTCTTT.

The chain combines TRBV19 with TRBJ2-7; TRBD2 agrees at 13 bases. Looked up from germline, CDR1 is LNHDA and CDR2 is SQIVND (reference sequence). The CDR3 length is 20 residues. V dropped 1 base and J dropped 0; count of bases not matched to a gene: 12. DNA of the CDR3: TGTGCCAGTAGTATAGGAGGACTAGCGGGAGTTTCTCGTACCTCCTACGAGCAGTACTTC. It translates to CASSIGGLAGVSRTSYEQYF. The full variable domain, completed using reference TRBV19 and TRBJ2-7, is DGGITQSPKYLFRKEGQNVTLSCEQNLNHDAMYWYRQDPGQGLRLIYYSQIVNDFQKGDIAEGYSVSREKKESFPLTVTSAQKNPTAFYLCASSIGGLAGVSRTSYEQYFGPGTRLTVT.

V and J are TRBV7-9 and TRBJ1-1; D remains ambiguous. Germline CDR1 reads SEHNR; CDR2 reads FQNEAQ (reference sequence). V shed 1 base and J shed 4 bases, with 7 bases lying between them. CDR3 length: 13 amino acids. The CDR3 sequence: CASSLDSSTEAFF. The CDR3 region has the DNA TGTGCCAGCAGCTTAGACAGTAGCACTGAAGCTTTCTTT. Looking up the rest from reference TRBV7-9 and TRBJ1-1 gives the full variable domain: DTGVSQNPRHKITKRGQNVTFRCDPISEHNRLYWYRQTLGQGPEFLTYFQNEAQLEKSRLLSDRFSAERPKGSFSTLEIQRTEQGDSAMYLCASSLDSSTEAFFGQGTRLTVV.

This rearrangement joins TRBV6-1 to TRBJ1-5, with no clear D. Trimming left V 2 bases short and J 0 bases short, with 8 bases between. Germline-derived CDR1 and CDR2 are MNHNS and SASEGT. CDR3 size: 15 residues. CDR3 amino acids: CASSEWRNSNQPQHF. CDR3 sequence (DNA): TGTGCCAGCAGTGAATGGAGAAATAGCAATCAGCCCCAGCATTTT.

In regard to this clone: Other DNA sequences of this sample code for an identical CDR3. The chain uses TRBV2 and TRBJ2-1; D is unclear. CDR1 and CDR2 from the germline V gene are SNHLY and FYNNEI. V lost 5 bases and J 4 bases, leaving 3 bases between the germline ends. This CDR3 spans 11 amino acids. DNA of the CDR3: TGTGCCAGCAGTTCATACAATGAGCAGTTCTTC. This translates into CASSSYNEQFF.

This rearrangement joins TRBV19 to TRBJ2-5, with 8 positions matching TRBD2. V lost 6 bases to trimming and J lost 5 bases; unmatched junction nucleotides: 5. From germline, CDR1 is LNHDA and CDR2 SQIVND (reference sequence). This CDR3 region has 13 residues. CDR3 in amino acids: CASRATGGETQYF. The CDR3 DNA follows: TGTGCCAGTAGAGCGACGGGGGGGGAGACCCAGTACTTC.

The chain has TRBV30 and TRBJ2-1; D is possibly TRBD2 (5 bases). The CDR3 has 14 amino acids. The V and J ends lost 2 bases and 5 bases respectively, with 13 bases between them. CDR1 and CDR2 (germline): GTSNPN, SVGIG (reference sequence). Here the CDR3 reads CAWSLIPGNNEQFF. The CDR3 DNA reads as TGTGCCTGGAGTCTCATCCCGGGGAACAATGAGCAGTTCTTC.

The chain couples TRBV9 to TRBJ2-3, with 10 nucleotides matching TRBD2. Germline V gene data show CDR1 as SGDLS and CDR2 as YYNGEE. This CDR3 spans 15 amino acids. V lost 2 bases and J lost 1; bases outside the gene matches: 1. The CDR3 coding sequence is TGTGCCAGCAGCGTTGGACTAGCGGGCACAGATACGCAGTATTTT. As protein: CASSVGLAGTDTQYF.

This chain connects TRBV7-2 to TRBJ1-2; no clear D. Trimming left V 5 bases short and J 3 bases short, with 10 bases between. Germline CDR1 and CDR2: SGHTA and FQGNSA. The CDR3 runs to 13 residues. Written as DNA, the CDR3 is TGTGCCAGCAGCCTCGGTCCTTACTATGGCTACACCTTC. Translating it yields CASSLGPYYGYTF.

The chain employs TRBV30 and TRBJ1-5; D gene ambiguous. CDR1 GTSNPN and CDR2 SVGIG come from the germline V gene (reference sequence). This CDR3 has 16 residues. V lost 0 bases to trimming and J lost 3 bases, with 15 bases between them. The CDR3 region has the DNA TGTGCCTGGAGTGTAAAATCCCTGGTAGTCAATCAGCCCCAGCATTTT. Translated, it gives CAWSVKSLVVNQPQHF.

In this sample, this clone turned up once. This chain joins TRBV28 and TRBJ2-7, with TRBD1 matching 7 bases. From germline, CDR1 is MDHEN and CDR2 SYDVKM. This CDR3 contains 13 residues. V shed 8 bases, J shed 2 bases, and the junction held 6 bases outside the gene matches. DNA for the CDR3: TGTGCCAGCGGCCGGGACAGCACCTACGAGCAGTACTTC. Amino acids: CASGRDSTYEQYF.

The V call is TRBV7-2, the J call TRBJ2-7; D possibly corresponds to TRBD1 (6 bases). V gave up 1 base and J gave up 3 bases, with 7 bases separating them. This CDR3 has 13 residues. The germline CDR1 and CDR2 sequences are SGHTA and FQGNSA. CDR3 in DNA: TGTGCCAGCAGCTTAGTAGGGGGCTACGAGCAGTACTTC. Translation gives CASSLVGGYEQYF. Full variable domain (outside the CDR3, taken from reference TRBV7-2 and TRBJ2-7): GAGVSQSPSNKVTEKGKDVELRCDPISGHTALYWYRQSLGQGLEFLIYFQGNSAPDKSGLPSDRFSAERTGGSVSTLTIQRTQQEDSAVYLCASSLVGGYEQYFGPGTRLTVT.

The V and J genes are TRBV19 and TRBJ2-7; 10 nucleotides line up with TRBD2. Losses at the gene ends were 5 bases for V and 5 bases for J; bases not matched to a gene: 6. Per germline, CDR1 LNHDA and CDR2 SQIVND (reference sequence). The CDR3 loop spans 14 amino acids. The CDR3 sequence is CASSLAGVVNEQYF. The DNA for the CDR3 is TGTGCCAGTAGTCTAGCGGGAGTGGTGAACGAGCAGTACTTC.

The J gene is TRBJ2-4, the V gene TRBV5-4; D is perhaps TRBD2 (5 bases). The ends were cut back, 3 bases at V and 5 bases at J, with 15 bases in the middle. CDR1 SGHNT and CDR2 YYREEE come from the germline V gene (reference sequence). The CDR3 spans 15 residues. CDR3 sequence (DNA): TGTGCCAGCAGCTCCGTCACACCCGGGGAAAACATTCAGTACTTC. Its protein product is CASSSVTPGENIQYF.

The chain has TRBV5-1 and TRBJ2-7; TRBD1 matches 7 bases. The CDR3 length is 15 residues. With V trimmed by 4 bases and J by 5 bases, 12 bases remained unmatched. Germline V CDR1 and CDR2: SGHRS, YFSETQ. CDR3 sequence reads: CASSQYTQGFDEQYF. In nucleotides, the CDR3 is TGCGCCAGCAGCCAATATACACAGGGGTTCGACGAGCAGTACTTC.

A few counts support this clone. V is TRBV4-1 and J is TRBJ2-7; 8 nucleotides line up with TRBD1. Germline assignment: CDR1 MGHRA and CDR2 YSYEKL. Trimming cost V 1 base and J 9 bases; bases outside gene matches: 2. The CDR3 spans 12 residues. The chain's CDR3 is CASSQGTGGQYF. As DNA, the CDR3 is TGCGCCAGCAGCCAAGGAACAGGGGGGCAGTACTTC.

The genes are TRBV10-3 and TRBJ2-1; 8 nucleotides match TRBD2. This CDR3 has 13 amino acids. V lost 7 bases and J lost 4; bases outside the gene matches: 3. Germline V CDR1 and CDR2: ENHRY, SYGVKD. CDR3: CAITAGDYNEQFF. The CDR3 DNA is TGTGCCATCACAGCGGGAGATTACAATGAGCAGTTCTTC.

The chain joins TRBV6-5 to TRBJ2-7, with 7 bases that match TRBD1. From germline, CDR1 is MNHEY and CDR2 SVGAGI. The CDR3 length is 16 residues. J was trimmed by 1 base and V by 4 bases; bases with no gene match: 10. CDR3 sequence (DNA): TGTGCCAGCAGTTCCGACTCGTGGGGACAGTCCTACGAGCAGTACTTC. Translating it yields CASSSDSWGQSYEQYF.

V gene TRBV7-9 combines with J gene TRBJ1-2; D is uncertain. The germline gives CDR1 SEHNR, CDR2 FQNEAQ (reference sequence). Between the trimmed V and J ends, which lost 7 bases and 7 bases, there was a span of 10 bases. CDR3 size: 11 residues. The CDR3 protein is CASTDTTGYTF. CDR3 sequence (DNA): TGTGCCAGCACCGACACGACTGGCTACACCTTC.

V and J are TRBV4-1 and TRBJ2-2, with D uncertain. Trimming stripped 4 bases from V and 7 bases from J, with 10 bases between. The CDR3 is 13 amino acids. Germline V gene lookup returns CDR1 MGHRA and CDR2 YSYEKL. As DNA, the CDR3 is TGCGCCAGCAGCCCCCGGTTAGTCGGGGAGCTGTTTTTT. This gives the protein CASSPRLVGELFF.